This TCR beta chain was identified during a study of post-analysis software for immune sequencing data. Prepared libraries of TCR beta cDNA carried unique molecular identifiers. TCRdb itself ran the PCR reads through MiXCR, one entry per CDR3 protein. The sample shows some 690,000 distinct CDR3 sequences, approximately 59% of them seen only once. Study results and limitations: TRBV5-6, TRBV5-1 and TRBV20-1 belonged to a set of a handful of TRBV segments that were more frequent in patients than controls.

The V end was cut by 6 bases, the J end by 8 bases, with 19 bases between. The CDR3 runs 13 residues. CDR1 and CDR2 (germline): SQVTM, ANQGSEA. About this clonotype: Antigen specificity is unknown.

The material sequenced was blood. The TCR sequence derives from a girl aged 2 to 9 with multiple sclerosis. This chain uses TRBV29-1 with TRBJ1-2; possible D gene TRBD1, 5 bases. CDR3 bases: TGCAGCGTGGATGCCGGGGCCCGGGGAGGCTACACCTTC. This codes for CSVDAGARGGYTF. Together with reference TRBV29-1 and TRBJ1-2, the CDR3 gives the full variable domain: SAVISQKPSRDICQRGTSLTIQCQVDSQVTMMFWYRQQPGQSLTLIATANQGSEATYESGFVIDKFPISRPNLTFSTLTVSNMSPEDSSIYLCSVDAGARGGYTFGSGTRLTVV.